Below are 18 T cell receptor beta chains sequenced from a single sample in a study of CD8+ T cells in alopecia areata listed by TCRdb under 2018. What this sample's time point label stands for: baseline before oral tofacitinib. The library was prepared using the immunoSEQ multiplex PCR assay. For TCR sequencing, RNA was extracted from every sample and reverse transcribed into cDNA to serve as template. TCRdb re-hosts the immuneACCESS table, in-frame sequences only. Its copies lack some clones; in the studies checked, an unresolved V gene accounts for under half of them, and the cause for the rest is not known. In all, the sample holds about 160,000 clones, and 87% of those were seen once. The top ten constitute roughly 16% of the sample. The sample in question was CD8+ T cells sorted from blood, obtained at week 0. These receptors were taken from a human donor with alopecia areata.

This chain connects TRBV7-9 to TRBJ2-7, with D perhaps TRBD2 (6 bases). This CDR3 spans 13 amino acids. Germline CDR1 is SEHNR and CDR2 is FQNEAQ (reference sequence). Trimming removed 8 bases at V and 2 bases at J, with 13 bases between. CDR3 DNA sequence: TGTGCCAGCGAGGGGAGGCCGACCTACGAGCAGTACTTC. Protein product: CASEGRPTYEQYF.

The rearrangement uses TRBV7-9 and TRBJ2-7, with 7 positions matching TRBD1. The trim removed 2 bases at V and 3 bases at J, leaving 7 bases unmatched. The germline gives CDR1 SEHNR, CDR2 FQNEAQ (reference sequence). The CDR3 loop spans 15 amino acids. CDR3 DNA sequence: TGTGCCAGCAGCTTACCGGGACAGAGGGACTACGAGCAGTACTTC. Translation: CASSLPGQRDYEQYF.

The gene calls are TRBV19 and TRBJ1-5; TRBD1 is a possible D gene (5 bases). Trimming removed 0 bases from V and 2 bases from J, with 8 bases in between. This CDR3 has 15 residues. CDR1 is LNHDA and CDR2 is SQIVND in the germline V gene (reference sequence). The CDR3 nucleotides read TGTGCCAGTAGTATAGATCTGGGGGGCAATCAGCCCCAGCATTTT. This encodes CASSIDLGGNQPQHF.

The chain combines TRBV27 with TRBJ2-6, with 7 bases aligning to TRBD1. CDR1 is MNHEY, CDR2 SMNVEV, per germline (reference sequence). The J segment lost 2 bases and the V segment lost 2 bases, leaving 9 bases of the junction unmatched. This CDR3 contains 18 residues. In DNA form, the CDR3 reads TGTGCCAGCAGTTTAACCGGGACAGACTTAACTGGGGCCAACGTCCTGACTTTC. This translates into CASSLTGTDLTGANVLTF. Full variable domain (remainder filled in from reference TRBV27 and TRBJ2-6): EAQVTQNPRYLITVTGKKLTVTCSQNMNHEYMSWYRQDPGLGLRQIYYSMNVEVTDKGDVPEGYKVSRKEKRNFPLILESPSPNQTSLYFCASSLTGTDLTGANVLTFGAGSRLTVL.

The rearrangement links TRBV5-1 to TRBJ2-7; D is perhaps TRBD1 or TRBD2 (5 bases each). Germline-derived CDR1 and CDR2 are SGHRS and YFSETQ. Trimming cost V 5 bases and J 2 bases, with 14 bases left between them. This CDR3 comprises 14 residues. The DNA for the CDR3 is TGCGCCAGCAGTACGACCCGGGGCCCCTACGAGCAGTACTTC. It translates to CASSTTRGPYEQYF.

The chain recombines TRBV11-2 with TRBJ2-1, with D possibly TRBD2 on 6 matching bases. The germline gives CDR1 SGHAT, CDR2 FQNNGV. This CDR3 contains 15 residues. V gave up 3 bases and J gave up 7 bases, with 16 bases separating them. CDR3 DNA sequence: TGTGCCAGCAGCTTTAGGGGTGTGGCGGGGAATGAGCAGTTCTTC. As protein: CASSFRGVAGNEQFF.

The chain couples TRBV6-4 to TRBJ2-2; D remains unclear. Trimming shortened V by 2 bases and J by 2 bases, and 12 bases separated the two germline ends. The CDR3 length is 16 residues. Germline CDR1 is MRHNA and CDR2 is SNTAGT. CDR3 DNA: TGTGCCAGCAGTGACGAACCCGGCCGCAACACCGGGGAGCTGTTTTTT. This translates into CASSDEPGRNTGELFF.

The rearrangement links TRBV29-1 to TRBJ1-1; D remains unclear. This CDR3 has 11 residues. Germline CDR1 is SQVTM and CDR2 is ANQGSEA. V was pared by 3 bases and J by 7 bases, with 9 bases between. The CDR3, as DNA: TGCAGCGTTGAGGCTACCCTTGAAGCTTTCTTT. Protein: CSVEATLEAFF.

This clone showed up just a few times. V gene TRBV29-1 combines with J gene TRBJ2-3; possibly TRBD1 or TRBD2 for D (5 bases each). This CDR3 comprises 16 residues. V was pared by 5 bases and J by 0 bases, with 18 bases between. Germline CDR1 is SQVTM and CDR2 is ANQGSEA. CDR3 nucleotide sequence: TGCAGCGTTAAGGGGAGTCCCGAATCTAGCACAGATACGCAGTATTTT. Encoded protein: CSVKGSPESSTDTQYF.

This clone was detected once. The rearrangement joins TRBV4-2 to TRBJ2-7, with D perhaps TRBD2 (7 bases). This CDR3 comprises 13 residues. Trimming took off 5 bases at V and 3 bases at J, with 11 bases between the two ends. The germline gives CDR1 LGHNA, CDR2 YNFKEQ. The CDR3 DNA is TGTGCCAGCAGCTTCGGGGGGCGCTACGAGCAGTACTTC. As protein: CASSFGGRYEQYF.

The chain is built from TRBV11-2 and TRBJ2-5, with 12 bases lining up with TRBD2. Unmatched junction bases numbered 6, after V lost 7 bases and J lost 0 bases. In germline, CDR1 is SGHAT, CDR2 FQNNGV. The CDR3 contains 16 residues. CDR3 region: CASNRLAGDYQETQYF. In DNA, the CDR3 is TGTGCCAGCAACCGACTAGCGGGAGATTACCAAGAGACCCAGTACTTC.

This sequence joins TRBV27 and TRBJ2-3; 9 nucleotides line up with TRBD2. The V gene's germline CDR1 is MNHEY and CDR2 SMNVEV (reference sequence). The V gene end was trimmed by 0 bases and the J gene end by 2 bases; junction bases not matched to a gene: 6. The CDR3 is 17 amino acids. Here the CDR3 DNA reads TGTGCCAGCAGTTTATCTCAGCGGGGGGTCCACACAGATACGCAGTATTTT. As protein: CASSLSQRGVHTDTQYF.

This clone appeared a single time. This chain uses TRBV4-3 with TRBJ1-5; possible D gene TRBD1, 5 bases. The length of the CDR3 is 16 residues. Per the germline V gene, CDR1 is LGHNA and CDR2 is YSLEER. Trimming stripped 4 bases from V and 7 bases from J, with 20 bases between. The DNA of the CDR3 is TGCGCCAGCAGCCCCTCCGGGACCCACGTTGGGCAGCCCCAGCATTTT. It codes for CASSPSGTHVGQPQHF.

To note about this clone: Germline is not matched at one junction end, which may reflect a read error. The rearrangement uses TRBV5-6 and TRBJ2-7; 11 bases match TRBD2. The CDR3 runs to 16 residues. Germline V gene lookup returns CDR1 SGHDT and CDR2 YYEEEE. DNA for the CDR3: TGTGCCAGCACCTTGGCACTAGCGGGAGCCTCCTACGAGCAGTACTTC. Its protein is CASTLALAGASYEQYF.

V usage is TRBV5-1 and J usage is TRBJ1-2, with D possibly being TRBD1 (6 bases). The CDR3 consists of 11 residues. Trimming removed 6 bases from V and 6 bases from J, with 9 bases in between. CDR1 is SGHRS and CDR2 is YFSETQ in the germline V gene. CDR3 loop: CASTEGDGYTF. DNA for the CDR3: TGCGCCAGCACCGAGGGGGATGGCTACACCTTC.

V usage is TRBV29-1 and J usage is TRBJ2-1; 10 bases match TRBD1. CDR1 and CDR2 (germline): SQVTM, ANQGSEA. V lost 6 bases, J lost 3 bases, and 8 bases stayed unmatched. The CDR3 spans 15 residues. The CDR3 protein is CSVEATGGNYNEQFF. DNA of the CDR3: TGCAGCGTCGAGGCGACAGGGGGCAACTACAATGAGCAGTTCTTC.

This chain links TRBV29-1 with TRBJ2-1; a possible D gene is TRBD2 (6 bases). Looked up from germline, CDR1 is SQVTM and CDR2 is ANQGSEA. V gave up 2 bases and J gave up 2 bases, with 13 bases separating them. The CDR3 is made up of 15 amino acids. The CDR3 spells CSVELMRGTYNEQFF. The CDR3, as DNA: TGCAGCGTTGAATTGATGCGCGGGACCTACAATGAGCAGTTCTTC.

The chain links TRBV29-1 to TRBJ1-3; no reliable D call. There are 14 residues in the CDR3. CDR1 and CDR2 from the germline V gene are SQVTM and ANQGSEA. The V end was cut by 4 bases, the J end by 0 bases, with 10 bases between. The CDR3 here is CSVVPTNSGNTIYF. CDR3 coding DNA: TGCAGCGTTGTGCCAACGAACTCTGGAAACACCATATATTTT.